The T cell receptor (beta chain) under discussion was sequenced for a study of Ad26.COV2.S vaccination and SARS-CoV-2 variants. On the study more broadly: Ad26.COV2.S, an intramuscular injection, was given once or twice 56 days apart. The study's findings and limits: Among vaccine recipients, spike-specific TCR breadth exceeded that of placebo recipients. The TCR breadth and depth analyses may have understated or missed part of the total T cell responses.

Details on this clone: Its antigen is still unknown.

As to treatment: some 20 received Ad26.COV2.S at low or high dose, single or two shots; about 5 received placebo; per-sample allocation not given. It was on day 63 after the first vaccine or placebo injection that samples were taken. TCRdb's copy holds only in-frame clones and misses some; the assay was immunoSEQ multiplex PCR. Of about 420,000 clones in the sample, 88% were seen once. The sequence came from a person aged 18 to 65 who received the Ad26.COV2.S COVID-19 vaccine or a placebo. The sample here was peripheral blood, taken in a trial of Ad26.COV2.S vaccine versus placebo.

The CDR3 spells CASSRQGAGGYTF. CDR3 bases: TGTGCCAGCAGTCGACAGGGGGCGGGTGGCTACACCTTC. The chain has TRBV7-9 and TRBJ1-2; TRBD1 agrees at 10 bases. V was clipped by 6 bases and J by 7 bases; unmatched bases: 5. CDR3 length: 13 residues. The germline CDR1 and CDR2 sequences are SEHNR and FQNEAQ (reference sequence).